Reported below is one T cell receptor beta chain. The data derive from a study of blood T cell repertoires in COVID-19. On the study more broadly: Specimens from acute and convalescent COVID-19 originated in the United States, Italy and Spain.

Per the authors' pipeline: Reference gene primers were amplified, and this amplification served to estimate nucleated cell counts. Libraries were prepared by immunoSEQ multiplex PCR; TCRdb keeps only in-frame clonotypes and omits some of them. That table is the source of V, J and clone size, and D and trimming were worked out from the DNA. This sample has about 670,000 clones, with approximately 90% found just once. The receptor was derived from a young woman with acute or convalescent COVID-19. Sequenced sample: peripheral blood.

CDR3 in amino acids: CASSPGQGTRPQHF. The CDR3 nucleotides are TGTGCCAGCAGCCCGGGACAGGGAACGAGGCCCCAGCATTTT. The V gene is TRBV3-1 (or the pseudogene TRBV3-2), the J gene TRBJ1-5, with 9 bases matching TRBD1. This CDR3 is 14 amino acids long. Trimming removed 4 bases from V and 9 bases from J; junction bases left unmatched: 7. Germline V gives CDR1 LGHDT, CDR2 YNNKEL (reference sequence).